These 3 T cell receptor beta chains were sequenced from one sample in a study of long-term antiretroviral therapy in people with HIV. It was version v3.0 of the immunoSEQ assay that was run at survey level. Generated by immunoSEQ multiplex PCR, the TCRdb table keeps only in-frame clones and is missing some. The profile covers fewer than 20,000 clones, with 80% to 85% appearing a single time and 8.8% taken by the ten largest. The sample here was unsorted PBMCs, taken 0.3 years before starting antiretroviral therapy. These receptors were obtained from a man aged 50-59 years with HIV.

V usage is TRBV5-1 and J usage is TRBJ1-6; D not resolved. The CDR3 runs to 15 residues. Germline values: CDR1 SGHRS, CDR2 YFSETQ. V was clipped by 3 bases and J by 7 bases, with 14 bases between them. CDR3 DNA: TGCGCCAGCAGCTCCGACCAGACATACAATTCACCCCTCCACTTT. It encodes CASSSDQTYNSPLHF. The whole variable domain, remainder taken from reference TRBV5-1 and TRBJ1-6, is KAGVTQTPRYLIKTRGQQVTLSCSPISGHRSVSWYQQTPGQGLQFLFEYFSETQRNKGNFPGRFSGRQFSNSRSEMNVSTLELGDSALYLCASSSDQTYNSPLHFGNGTRLTVT.

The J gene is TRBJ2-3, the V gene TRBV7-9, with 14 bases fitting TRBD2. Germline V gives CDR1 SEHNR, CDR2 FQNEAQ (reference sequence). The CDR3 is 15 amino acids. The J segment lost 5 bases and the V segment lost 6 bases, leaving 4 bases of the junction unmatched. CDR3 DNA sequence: TGTGCCAGCAGACCGGGACTAGCGGGGGTAGATACGCAGTATTTT. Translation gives CASRPGLAGVDTQYF.

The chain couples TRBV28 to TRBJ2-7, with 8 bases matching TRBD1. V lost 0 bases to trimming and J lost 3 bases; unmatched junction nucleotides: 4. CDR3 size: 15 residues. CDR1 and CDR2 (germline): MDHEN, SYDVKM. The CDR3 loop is CASSLWLDRVYEQYF. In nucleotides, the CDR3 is TGTGCCAGCAGTTTATGGCTGGACAGGGTCTACGAGCAGTACTTC.